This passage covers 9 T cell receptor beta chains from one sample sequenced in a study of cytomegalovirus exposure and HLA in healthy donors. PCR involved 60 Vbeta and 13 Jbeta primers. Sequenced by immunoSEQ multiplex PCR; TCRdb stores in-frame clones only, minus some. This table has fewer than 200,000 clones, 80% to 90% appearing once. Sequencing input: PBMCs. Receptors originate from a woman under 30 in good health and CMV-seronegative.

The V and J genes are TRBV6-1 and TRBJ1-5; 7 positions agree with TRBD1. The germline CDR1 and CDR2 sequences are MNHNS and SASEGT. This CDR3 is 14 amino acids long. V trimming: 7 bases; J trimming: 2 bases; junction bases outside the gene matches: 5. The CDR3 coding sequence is TGTGCCAGCATGACAGGGATGGGCAATCAGCCCCAGCATTTT. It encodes CASMTGMGNQPQHF.

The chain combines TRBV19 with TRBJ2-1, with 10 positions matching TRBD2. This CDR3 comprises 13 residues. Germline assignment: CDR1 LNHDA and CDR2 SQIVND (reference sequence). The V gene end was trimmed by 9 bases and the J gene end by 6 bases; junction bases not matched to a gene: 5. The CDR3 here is CASKLAGPNEQFF. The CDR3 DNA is TGTGCCAGCAAACTAGCGGGGCCCAATGAGCAGTTCTTC.

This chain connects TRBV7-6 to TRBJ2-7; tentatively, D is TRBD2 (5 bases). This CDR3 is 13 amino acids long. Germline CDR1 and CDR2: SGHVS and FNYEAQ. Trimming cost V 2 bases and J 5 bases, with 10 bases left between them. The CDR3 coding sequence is TGTGCCAGCAGCTTATGGGAGTCGAACGAGCAGTACTTC. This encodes CASSLWESNEQYF. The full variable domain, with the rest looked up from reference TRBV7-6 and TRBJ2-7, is GAGVSQSPRYKVTKRGQDVALRCDPISGHVSLYWYRQALGQGPEFLTYFNYEAQQDKSGLPNDRFSAERPEGSISTLTIQRTEQRDSAMYRCASSLWESNEQYFGPGTRLTVT.

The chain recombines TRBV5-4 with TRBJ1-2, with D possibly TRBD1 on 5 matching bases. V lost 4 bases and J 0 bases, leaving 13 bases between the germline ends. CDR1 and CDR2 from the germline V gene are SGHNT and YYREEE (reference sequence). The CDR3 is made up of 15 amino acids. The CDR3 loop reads CASSAGRAANYGYTF. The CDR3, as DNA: TGTGCCAGCAGCGCGGGACGGGCAGCTAACTATGGCTACACCTTC.

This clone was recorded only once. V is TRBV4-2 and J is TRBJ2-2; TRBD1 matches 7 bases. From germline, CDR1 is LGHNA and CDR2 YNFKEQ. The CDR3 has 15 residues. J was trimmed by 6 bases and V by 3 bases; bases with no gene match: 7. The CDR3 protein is CASSQGQLDAGELFF. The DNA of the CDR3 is TGTGCCAGCAGCCAGGGACAGCTCGATGCCGGGGAGCTGTTTTTT.

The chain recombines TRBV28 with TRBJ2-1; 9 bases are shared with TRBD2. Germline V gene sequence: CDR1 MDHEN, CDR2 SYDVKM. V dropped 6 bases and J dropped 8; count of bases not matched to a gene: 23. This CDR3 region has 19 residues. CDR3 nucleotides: TGTGCCAGCAGGGTGGTTAGGGCTAGCGGGAAGCGCCTGTCCTATGAGCAGTTCTTC. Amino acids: CASRVVRASGKRLSYEQFF.

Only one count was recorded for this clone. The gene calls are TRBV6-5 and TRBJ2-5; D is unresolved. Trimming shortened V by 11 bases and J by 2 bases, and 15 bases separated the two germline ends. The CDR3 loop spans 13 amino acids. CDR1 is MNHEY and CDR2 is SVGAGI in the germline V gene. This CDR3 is CALGLPWQETQYF. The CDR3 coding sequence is TGTGCCCTCGGTCTCCCCTGGCAAGAGACCCAGTACTTC.

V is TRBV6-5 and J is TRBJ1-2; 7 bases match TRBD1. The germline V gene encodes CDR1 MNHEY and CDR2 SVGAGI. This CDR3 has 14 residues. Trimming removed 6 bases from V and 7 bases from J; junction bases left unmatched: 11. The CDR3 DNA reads TGTGCCAGCAGCCTTCGGGAGGGGGCTTTTGGCTACACCTTC. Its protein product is CASSLREGAFGYTF.

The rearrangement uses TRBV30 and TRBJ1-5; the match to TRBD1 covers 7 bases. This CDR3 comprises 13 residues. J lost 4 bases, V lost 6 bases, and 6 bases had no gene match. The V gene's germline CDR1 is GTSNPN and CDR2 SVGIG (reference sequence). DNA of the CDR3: TGTGCCTGTGACAGGGTGGGAAATCAGCCCCAGCATTTT. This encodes CACDRVGNQPQHF.